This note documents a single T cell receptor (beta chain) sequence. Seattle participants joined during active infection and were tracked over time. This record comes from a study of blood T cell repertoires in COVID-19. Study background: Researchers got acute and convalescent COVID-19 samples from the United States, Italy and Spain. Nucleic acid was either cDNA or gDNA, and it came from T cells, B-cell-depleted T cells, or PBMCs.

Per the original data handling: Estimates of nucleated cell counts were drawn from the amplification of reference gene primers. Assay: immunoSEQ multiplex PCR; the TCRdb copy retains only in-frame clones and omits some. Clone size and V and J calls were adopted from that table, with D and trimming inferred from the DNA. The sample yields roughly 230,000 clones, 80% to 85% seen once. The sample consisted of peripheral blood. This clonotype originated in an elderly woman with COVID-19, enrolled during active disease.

In DNA form, the CDR3 reads TGTGCCAGCAGCGGACAGGGTAGGAGCGAGACCCAGTACTTC. Translation gives CASSGQGRSETQYF. The chain couples TRBV5-6 to TRBJ2-5, with 8 positions matching TRBD1. From germline, CDR1 is SGHDT and CDR2 YYEEEE. V dropped 4 bases and J dropped 5; count of bases not matched to a gene: 7. CDR3 length: 14 residues.